The 15 T cell receptor beta chains presented below share a single source sample, sequenced in a study of blood T cell repertoires in COVID-19. Assay: immunoSEQ multiplex PCR; the TCRdb copy retains only in-frame clones and omits some. The sample contains about 300,000 clones, around 90% of which appear only once. Specimen: PBMCs or T cells enriched from blood (not recorded which). The receptors stem from a woman between 18 and 30 years old with acute COVID-19.

The genes are TRBV18 and TRBJ2-5; 8 positions agree with TRBD2. V was pared by 3 bases and J by 5 bases, with 11 bases of the junction left unmatched. This CDR3 comprises 16 residues. Germline loops: CDR1 KGHSH, CDR2 LQKENI. CDR3 nucleotide sequence: TGTGCCAGCTCACCCGCCGGCGGGAGGCGGGTGGAGACCCAGTACTTC. This encodes CASSPAGGRRVETQYF.

The V and J genes are TRBV24-1 and TRBJ2-3; the match to TRBD2 covers 16 bases. This CDR3 region has 19 residues. The germline CDR1 and CDR2 sequences are KGHDR and SFDVKD. The V and J ends lost 4 bases and 6 bases, in that order; junction bases with no gene match: 12. CDR3 sequence: CATSDSGTSGREFRDTQYF. CDR3 nucleotides: TGTGCCACCAGTGACTCGGGGACTAGCGGGAGGGAGTTTCGGGATACGCAGTATTTT.

The chain carries TRBV9 and TRBJ2-1; tentatively, D is TRBD2 (6 bases). V was clipped by 5 bases and J by 6 bases, with 18 bases between them. Per the germline V gene, CDR1 is SGDLS and CDR2 is YYNGEE. The CDR3 spans 15 residues. For the CDR3, the DNA is TGTGCCAGCAGGAACGGACTAATCCCCGGCAATGAGCAGTTCTTC. Translation: CASRNGLIPGNEQFF. The complete variable domain, with remaining parts taken from reference TRBV9 and TRBJ2-1, reads DSGVTQTPKHLITATGQRVTLRCSPRSGDLSVYWYQQSLDQGLQFLIQYYNGEERAKGNILERFSAQQFPDLHSELNLSSLELGDSALYFCASRNGLIPGNEQFFGPGTRLTVL.

The rearrangement links TRBV11-3 to TRBJ2-3, with D possibly TRBD2 on 5 matching bases. Trimming shortened V by 2 bases and J by 5 bases, and 11 bases separated the two germline ends. The CDR3 has 14 amino acids. CDR1 and CDR2 from the germline V gene are SGHNT and YENEEA. CDR3 DNA: TGTGCCAGCAGCTTAAGTAATCGGGGAGATACGCAGTATTTT. As protein: CASSLSNRGDTQYF.

The J gene is TRBJ2-1, the V gene TRBV6-5; 10 bases are shared with TRBD1. Germline CDR1 reads MNHEY; CDR2 reads SVGAGI. The CDR3 is 16 residues long. Trimming took 1 base from V and 5 from J; bases not matched to a gene: 5. CDR3 DNA sequence: TGTGCCAGCAGTTACTGGGGACAGGGGCCCAACAATGAGCAGTTCTTC. It encodes CASSYWGQGPNNEQFF.

Note on this clone: The DNA is left out, because the CDR3 cannot be placed on it with certainty; the CDR3 is given as TCRdb lists it. This chain joins TRBV21-1 and TRBJ2-1; TRBD1, as called in the table, went unchecked against the DNA. TRBV21-1 is recorded as a pseudogene. The CDR3 numbers 16 amino acids, ends counted. The CDR3 here is CASSYWGRGSYNEQFF.

The V and J genes are TRBV5-1 and TRBJ2-1; 12 nucleotides line up with TRBD2. The CDR3 sequence is 17 residues long. J gave up 2 bases and V 3 bases, and 6 bases lay outside the gene matches. The germline V gene has CDR1 SGHRS and CDR2 YFSETQ. The DNA for the CDR3 is TGCGCCAGCAGCTCACATTCTAGCGGGAGGGCCTACAATGAGCAGTTCTTC. Protein: CASSSHSSGRAYNEQFF.

The V and J genes are TRBV5-1 and TRBJ1-2; D gene ambiguous. CDR1 and CDR2 from the germline V gene are SGHRS and YFSETQ. Trimming pared 3 bases from V and 2 bases from J, leaving 11 bases between. The CDR3 covers 14 residues. The CDR3 region is CASSSWASNYGYTF. The CDR3 DNA is TGCGCCAGCAGCTCCTGGGCAAGCAACTATGGCTACACCTTC.

V and J are TRBV9 and TRBJ2-1; the match to TRBD2 covers 8 bases. Germline trimming cut 4 bases from V and 8 bases from J; bases unmatched to any gene: 8. The CDR3 covers 14 residues. Germline V gives CDR1 SGDLS, CDR2 YYNGEE. The CDR3 protein is CASSPGGSNYEQFF. In nucleotides, the CDR3 is TGTGCCAGCAGCCCGGGGGGGTCTAACTATGAGCAGTTCTTC.

The chain links TRBV3-1 (or the pseudogene TRBV3-2) to TRBJ2-6; weak D call: TRBD2 (6 bases). With 3 bases removed from V and 0 bases from J, the gap between germline ends came to 15 bases. This CDR3 spans 18 amino acids. The V gene's germline CDR1 is LGHDT and CDR2 YNNKEL (reference sequence). Written as DNA, the CDR3 is TGTGCCAGCAGCCAGATGGCGGGACGGATCTCTGGGGCCAACGTCCTGACTTTC. It specifies CASSQMAGRISGANVLTF.

This chain links TRBV28 with TRBJ2-7; TRBD1 matches 8 bases. This CDR3 is built from 14 residues. Germline V gene data show CDR1 as MDHEN and CDR2 as SYDVKM. Trimming took 2 bases from V and 3 from J; bases not matched to a gene: 3. CDR3 coding DNA: TGTGCCAGCAGTTTAGGACAGGGTGGCTACGAGCAGTACTTC. Translation gives CASSLGQGGYEQYF.

The chain combines TRBV5-1 with TRBJ2-7; TRBD2 is a possible D gene (6 bases). Germline V gene sequence: CDR1 SGHRS, CDR2 YFSETQ. The V end was cut by 0 bases, the J end by 6 bases, with 13 bases between. The CDR3 runs 14 residues. The DNA for the CDR3 is TGCGCCAGCAGCTTGGCCCCGGGAGTCGTCGAGCAGTACTTC. Encoded protein: CASSLAPGVVEQYF.

The V gene is TRBV19, the J gene TRBJ2-3, with D perhaps TRBD1 (5 bases). The CDR3 has 14 residues. Per germline, CDR1 LNHDA and CDR2 SQIVND (reference sequence). Trimming took 3 bases from V and 1 from J, leaving 8 bases between them. In nucleotides, the CDR3 is TGTGCCAGTAGTATGCTCAGGGGCACAGATACGCAGTATTTT. Its translation is CASSMLRGTDTQYF. The whole variable domain, filled in from reference TRBV19 and TRBJ2-3, reads DGGITQSPKYLFRKEGQNVTLSCEQNLNHDAMYWYRQDPGQGLRLIYYSQIVNDFQKGDIAEGYSVSREKKESFPLTVTSAQKNPTAFYLCASSMLRGTDTQYFGPGTRLTVL.

The chain combines TRBV4-1 with TRBJ2-1, with TRBD2 matching over 8 bases. The length of the CDR3 is 16 residues. The J segment lost 2 bases and the V segment lost 0 bases, leaving 3 bases of the junction unmatched. Germline V lookup: CDR1 MGHRA, CDR2 YSYEKL. CDR3 nucleotide sequence: TGCGCCAGCAGCCAAGATCTGACTAGCGCCTACAATGAGCAGTTCTTC. Encoded protein: CASSQDLTSAYNEQFF.

The sample holds one count of this clone. The chain is built from TRBV28 and TRBJ2-1, with 8 positions matching TRBD2. Germline CDR1 is MDHEN and CDR2 is SYDVKM. CDR3 length equals 16 residues. V lost 2 bases to trimming and J lost 0 bases; unmatched junction nucleotides: 3. The CDR3 coding sequence is TGTGCCAGCAGTTTAATACTAGCGGACTCCTACAATGAGCAGTTCTTC. Protein sequence: CASSLILADSYNEQFF.